The entry that follows covers one T cell receptor beta chain sequence. The antigen remains unidentified. Germline-derived CDR1 and CDR2 are LGHNA and YNFKEQ. V dropped 3 bases and J dropped 2 bases, with 7 bases sitting between them. The CDR3 length is 14 residues. This specimen comes from a study of shared clonotypes between healthy human individuals. Cells designated naive CD8 were CD45RO-negative and were positively selected for CCR7, with terminally differentiated effector memory CD45RA+ cells excluded. All donors were Caucasian adults living in Nashville, Tennessee. Regarding the study as a whole: Few donors limited the genetic and exposure-history diversity represented.

Measured with immunoSEQ multiplex PCR; TCRdb has only the in-frame clones, and not every one. This sample has under 2,000,000 clones, with approximately 94% found just once. What was sequenced was naive CD8+ T cells sorted from blood. The TCR was taken from a man aged 18 to 35 in good health. V and J are TRBV4-2 and TRBJ1-4, with no clear D. The CDR3 sequence: CASSHQSTNEKLFF. CDR3 nucleotide sequence: TGTGCCAGCAGCCACCAATCGACTAATGAAAAACTGTTTTTT.